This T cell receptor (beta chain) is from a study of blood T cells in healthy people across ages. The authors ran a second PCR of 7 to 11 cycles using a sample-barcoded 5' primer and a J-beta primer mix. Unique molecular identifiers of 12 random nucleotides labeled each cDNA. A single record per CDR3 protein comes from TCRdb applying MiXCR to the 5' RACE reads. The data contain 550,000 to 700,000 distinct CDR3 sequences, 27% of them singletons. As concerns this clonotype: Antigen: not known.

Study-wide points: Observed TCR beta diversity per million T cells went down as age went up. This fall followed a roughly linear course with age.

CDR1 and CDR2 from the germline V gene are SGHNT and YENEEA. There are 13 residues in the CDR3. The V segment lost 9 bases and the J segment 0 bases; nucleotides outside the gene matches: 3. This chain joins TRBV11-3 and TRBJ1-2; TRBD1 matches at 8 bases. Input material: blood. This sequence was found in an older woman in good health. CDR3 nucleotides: TGTGCCAGTCAGGGGGCGACTAACTATGGCTACACCTTC. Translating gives CASQGATNYGYTF. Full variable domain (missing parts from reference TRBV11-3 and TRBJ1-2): EAGVVQSPRYKIIEKKQPVAFWCNPISGHNTLYWYLQNLGQGPELLIRYENEEAVDDSQLPKDRFSAERLKGVDSTLKIQPAELGDSAVYLCASQGATNYGYTFGSGTRLTVV.